One sample yielded the 8 T cell receptor beta chains listed below, sequenced in a study of T cells after yellow fever vaccination (dated by TCRdb to between 2019 and 2020). The library was produced with 5' RACE. Sequenced using an Illumina NovaSeq 6000. The public reads were run again by TCRdb, first through fastp at Q25 and then through MiXCR, and only productive beta chains were kept. Each CDR3 protein gets just one entry, which takes the most common genes and DNA from the rows behind it. Present in this sample are approximately 240,000 distinct CDR3 sequences, about 3.9% of which were seen just once. Of the sample, about a fifth falls within the top ten clones. In light of the paper, this sample's treatment or condition label describes: live attenuated yellow fever vaccine strain. Sequenced here: PBMCs, sampled 15 days after the yellow fever booster vaccination. These receptor sequences come from a man younger than 30 who received the YFV17D yellow fever vaccine.

This clonotype was counted many times. The V call is TRBV28, the J call TRBJ2-3; no clear D gene. Germline V lookup: CDR1 MDHEN, CDR2 SYDVKM. Trimming took 5 bases from V and 3 from J, leaving 15 bases between them. The CDR3 is made up of 15 amino acids. CDR3 residues: CASSQPPSGTDTQYF. The CDR3 nucleotides read TGTGCCAGCAGTCAACCACCTTCGGGTACAGATACGCAGTATTTT. The whole variable domain, remainder taken from reference TRBV28 and TRBJ2-3, is DVKVTQSSRYLVKRTGEKVFLECVQDMDHENMFWYRQDPGLGLRLIYFSYDVKMKEKGDIPEGYSVSREKKERFSLILESASTNQTSMYLCASSQPPSGTDTQYFGPGTRLTVL.

This clonotype was counted at least ten times. The chain's CDR3 is CASSLSGTKGYGYTF. As DNA, the CDR3 is TGTGCCAGCAGTTTATCCGGGACTAAGGGGTATGGCTACACCTTC. The chain carries TRBV12-3 or TRBV12-4 and TRBJ1-2; perhaps TRBD1 as D (5 bases). This CDR3 region has 15 residues. The V gene lost 2 bases and the J gene lost 5 bases, with 15 bases spanning the gap.

Ten or more counts support this clonotype. The V and J genes are TRBV7-9 and TRBJ1-2; 9 bases agree with TRBD1. Germline assignment: CDR1 SEHNR and CDR2 FQNEAQ (reference sequence). The CDR3 spans 15 residues. Trimming at V came to 4 bases and at J to 4 bases, leaving 7 bases not matched to a gene. CDR3 sequence reads: CASSSPRTGAYGYTF. DNA for the CDR3: TGTGCCAGCAGCTCACCAAGGACAGGGGCCTATGGCTACACCTTC.

This clonotype was observed a few times. The CDR3, as DNA: TGCGCCAGCGGCCGGGACACCATGTCTGAGCAGTACGTC. Residues: CASGRDTMSEQYV. The chain combines TRBV5-1 with TRBJ2-7, with D perhaps matching TRBD1 (6 bases). V was trimmed by 7 bases and J by 7 bases, leaving 18 bases between them. Germline assignment: CDR1 SGHRS and CDR2 YFSETQ. The CDR3 consists of 13 residues.

A few counts support this clonotype. V and J are TRBV4-2 and TRBJ2-1, with a weak D call TRBD2 (5 bases). The CDR3 is 15 residues long. V gave up 1 base and J gave up 0 bases, with 7 bases separating them. The germline V gene has CDR1 LGHNA and CDR2 YNFKEQ. The CDR3 is CASSQARASYNEQFF. The CDR3 nucleotides read TGTGCCAGCAGCCAAGCGAGGGCCTCCTACAATGAGCAGTTCTTC.

This clonotype appeared many times. The V call is TRBV12-3 or TRBV12-4, the J call TRBJ2-1, with D perhaps matching TRBD2 (5 bases). The V gene lost 6 bases and the J gene lost 10 bases, with 13 bases spanning the gap. The CDR3 is 12 amino acids. The CDR3 nucleotides read TGTGCCAGCAGACGCAACCCGGGAGAGCAGTTCTTC. Its protein is CASRRNPGEQFF.

This clonotype occurred many times. The rearrangement uses TRBV7-2 and TRBJ1-2; 9 bases match TRBD1. The J segment lost 5 bases and the V segment lost 5 bases, leaving 3 bases of the junction unmatched. In germline, CDR1 is SGHTA, CDR2 FQGNSA. This CDR3 is built from 13 residues. DNA for the CDR3: TGTGCCAGCAGCGTCGGACAGGGGTATGGCTACACCTTC. Translated, it gives CASSVGQGYGYTF.

This clonotype appeared many times. The chain joins TRBV6-2 or TRBV6-3 to TRBJ2-1; no definite D call. The length of the CDR3 is 15 residues. The V end was cut by 5 bases, the J end by 8 bases, with 19 bases between. Germline lookup yields CDR1 MNHEY and CDR2 SVGEGT. The CDR3 region is CASSPWAAQQDEQFF. The CDR3 DNA is TGTGCCAGCAGTCCATGGGCAGCCCAACAAGATGAGCAGTTCTTC.